Presented here are 23 T cell receptor beta chains from one specimen sequenced in a study of response to subunit inactivated influenza vaccine (dated by TCRdb to the late 2010s). Preparation of the library involved RT-PCR. For sequencing, an Illumina HiSeq 2500 was employed. TCRdb reprocessing: public reads trimmed at Q25 with fastp, clones called with MiXCR, in-frame beta chains kept. Every CDR3 protein is listed once, alongside the most common genes and DNA of its rows. The sample contains approximately 700,000 distinct CDR3 sequences, around 14% of them found a single time. Roughly 11% of the sample is held by the ten biggest clonotypes. The starting material was PBMCs from blood, obtained about 13 days after vaccination. These receptors came from a man aged 50 to 59 who received an inactivated influenza vaccine. Donor details come from another sample of the same person, matched by shared clones.

This clonotype was observed a few times. This sequence joins TRBV12-3 or TRBV12-4 and TRBJ1-3, with D unresolved. This CDR3 contains 13 residues. V dropped 6 bases and J dropped 2 bases, with 8 bases sitting between them. In DNA form, the CDR3 reads TGTGCCAGCAGACAATCGCCTGGAAACACCATATATTTT. Encoded protein: CASRQSPGNTIYF.

This clonotype was recorded at least ten times. The V and J genes are TRBV12-3 or TRBV12-4 and TRBJ2-2; D call uncertain. The ends were cut back, 6 bases at V and 6 bases at J, with 8 bases in the middle. The CDR3 is made up of 12 amino acids. CDR3 in amino acids: CASRSLAGELFF. DNA of the CDR3: TGTGCCAGCAGGTCCCTCGCCGGGGAGCTGTTTTTT.

The V gene is TRBV3-1, the J gene TRBJ2-5, with a tentative D call TRBD1 (6 bases). There are 19 residues in the CDR3. The germline gives CDR1 LGHDT, CDR2 YNNKEL (reference sequence). V lost 11 bases and J 1 base, leaving 32 bases between the germline ends. CDR3 sequence reads: CALRKGVSDRRDIQETQYF. For the CDR3, the DNA is TGTGCCCTCAGAAAGGGGGTGAGTGACCGCCGGGACATCCAAGAGACCCAGTACTTC.

There are many counts of this clonotype. The chain employs TRBV9 and TRBJ2-3, with a possible D match to TRBD1 (6 bases). The germline V and J ends were trimmed by 0 bases and 8 bases, with 19 bases remaining between them. CDR1 is SGDLS and CDR2 is YYNGEE in the germline V gene. The CDR3 totals 16 residues. In DNA, the CDR3 is TGTGCCAGCAGCGTAGCGGGACAAGACCTTCCTGGTACGCAGTATTTT. This translates into CASSVAGQDLPGTQYF.

This clonotype turned up a few times. This chain links TRBV20-1 with TRBJ2-1; 7 bases map to TRBD2. Germline values: CDR1 DFQATT, CDR2 SNEGSKA (reference sequence). CDR3 length: 18 amino acids. The J segment lost 4 bases and the V segment lost 3 bases, leaving 18 bases of the junction unmatched. The CDR3 reads CSARNNLALSGGYNEQFF. The DNA of the CDR3 is TGCAGTGCTAGGAACAATCTAGCGTTGTCGGGGGGTTACAATGAGCAGTTCTTC.

The chain carries TRBV11-2 and TRBJ2-5; D is undetermined. The CDR3 sequence is 13 residues long. The germline gives CDR1 SGHAT, CDR2 FQNNGV. The V end lost 4 bases, the J end lost 2 bases, and 8 bases lay between the germline ends. The CDR3 region is CASSWAIQETQYF. The CDR3 region has the DNA TGTGCCAGCAGCTGGGCTATTCAAGAGACCCAGTACTTC.

This clonotype was seen many times. The V call is TRBV13, the J call TRBJ2-3, with D perhaps TRBD1 (5 bases). The CDR3 is 13 amino acids. V dropped 3 bases and J dropped 6 bases, with 10 bases sitting between them. Germline V CDR1 and CDR2: PRHDT, FYEKMQ (reference sequence). CDR3 region: CASSFRARDTQYF. The CDR3 bases are TGTGCCAGCAGCTTCAGGGCTAGGGATACGCAGTATTTT.

This sequence joins TRBV12-5 and TRBJ2-2; 9 bases are a match to TRBD1. Trimming removed 0 bases from V and 7 bases from J; junction bases left unmatched: 15. The CDR3 has 19 amino acids. Germline-derived CDR1 and CDR2 are LGHNT and FRNRAP. The CDR3 DNA is TGTGCTAGTGGTTTGGTACATAGAGTGGACAGGGGAGTTGGCGGGGAGCTGTTTTTT. This translates into CASGLVHRVDRGVGGELFF.

This clonotype was seen a handful of times. The V gene is TRBV7-8, the J gene TRBJ2-7; D may be TRBD2 (7 bases). The length of the CDR3 is 16 residues. From germline, CDR1 is SGHVS and CDR2 FQNEAQ. Trimming cost V 1 base and J 2 bases, with 15 bases left between them. CDR3 in DNA: TGTGCCAGCAGCTTAGTGGGGGGGCGGTCCGCCTACGAGCAGTACTTC. Protein product: CASSLVGGRSAYEQYF.

This clonotype turned up a few times. The rearrangement links TRBV9 to TRBJ2-1, with D hard to call. V was shortened by 0 bases and J by 7 bases, with 8 bases between the two germline ends. The CDR3 length is 13 residues. Germline CDR1 and CDR2: SGDLS and YYNGEE. In DNA form, the CDR3 reads TGTGCCAGCAGCGTAGGCGAGGCTAATGAGCAGTTCTTC. Translating it yields CASSVGEANEQFF.

This clonotype was seen a few times. The chain is built from TRBV28 and TRBJ1-1; TRBD1 is a possible D gene (5 bases). Per the germline V gene, CDR1 is MDHEN and CDR2 is SYDVKM. This CDR3 has 14 residues. Trimming took 6 bases from V and 0 from J, leaving 11 bases between them. The chain's CDR3 is CASRIDSLNTEAFF. CDR3 bases: TGTGCCAGCAGAATCGACAGCCTGAACACTGAAGCTTTCTTT.

This clonotype was counted a few times. The V gene is TRBV5-1, the J gene TRBJ2-2; 8 bases fit TRBD1. This CDR3 region has 15 residues. The V gene end was trimmed by 4 bases and the J gene end by 5 bases; junction bases not matched to a gene: 7. Germline V gene lookup returns CDR1 SGHRS and CDR2 YFSETQ. This CDR3 is CASSLRTGKTGELFF. The CDR3 coding sequence is TGCGCCAGCAGCCTAAGGACAGGGAAAACCGGGGAGCTGTTTTTT. Variable domain in full (rest from reference TRBV5-1 and TRBJ2-2): KAGVTQTPRYLIKTRGQQVTLSCSPISGHRSVSWYQQTPGQGLQFLFEYFSETQRNKGNFPGRFSGRQFSNSRSEMNVSTLELGDSALYLCASSLRTGKTGELFFGEGSRLTVL.

There are many counts of this clonotype. The chain combines TRBV28 with TRBJ2-5, with D hard to call. The CDR3 consists of 12 residues. Trimming removed 1 base from V and 6 bases from J, with 6 bases in between. Looked up from germline, CDR1 is MDHEN and CDR2 is SYDVKM. CDR3 DNA sequence: TGTGCCAGCAGTTTATCCACCCAGACCCAGTACTTC. Translated, it gives CASSLSTQTQYF.

The rearrangement joins TRBV7-2 to TRBJ2-3; TRBD2 agrees at 8 bases. V lost 1 base and J lost 2; bases outside the gene matches: 5. This CDR3 has 16 residues. Germline-derived CDR1 and CDR2 are SGHTA and FQGNSA. Here the CDR3 DNA reads TGTGCCAGCAGCTTAGGGGTAGCGGGACACACAGATACGCAGTATTTT. As protein: CASSLGVAGHTDTQYF.

The table lists this clonotype with many counts. The chain joins TRBV29-1 to TRBJ2-1; no clear D. Between the trimmed V and J ends, which lost 1 base and 2 bases, there was a span of 12 bases. The CDR3 is made up of 15 amino acids. Germline lookup yields CDR1 SQVTM and CDR2 ANQGSEA. CDR3 residues: CSVEVGNYAYNEQFF. CDR3 nucleotide sequence: TGCAGCGTTGAAGTAGGGAATTACGCCTACAATGAGCAGTTCTTC.

This clonotype has at least ten counts. This chain joins TRBV4-3 and TRBJ2-1; 7 bases are a match to TRBD1. Germline CDR1 LGHNA, CDR2 YSLEER. The CDR3 totals 14 residues. The ends lost 0 bases at V and 10 bases at J; junction bases unmatched: 6. The CDR3 loop is CASSQDRDSTEQFF. The CDR3 DNA reads as TGCGCCAGCAGCCAAGATCGGGACAGCACCGAGCAGTTCTTC.

V is TRBV7-8 and J is TRBJ2-5; 7 bases map to TRBD1. CDR1 is SGHVS and CDR2 is FQNEAQ in the germline V gene. The CDR3 contains 16 residues. V gave up 5 bases and J gave up 5 bases; unmatched junction bases: 14. CDR3 nucleotides: TGTGCCAGCAGCACCCCCGGGACAGAAACGGGTGAGACCCAGTACTTC. The encoded protein is CASSTPGTETGETQYF. The full variable domain, completed using reference TRBV7-8 and TRBJ2-5, is GAGVSQSPRYKVAKRGQDVALRCDPISGHVSLFWYQQALGQGPEFLTYFQNEAQLDKSGLPSDRFFAERPEGSVSTLKIQRTQQEDSAVYLCASSTPGTETGETQYFGPGTRLLVL.

V is TRBV15 and J is TRBJ1-2; D unclear. V dropped 1 base and J dropped 3 bases, with 6 bases sitting between them. This CDR3 has 13 amino acids. The V gene's germline CDR1 is LNHNV and CDR2 YYDKDF (reference sequence). The CDR3 is CATSRGAYYGYTF. The CDR3 DNA reads as TGTGCCACCAGCAGAGGTGCCTACTATGGCTACACCTTC.

This clonotype was picked up a small number of times. The rearrangement joins TRBV7-9 to TRBJ1-4, with D perhaps matching TRBD1 (5 bases). Trimming removed 7 bases from V and 8 bases from J, with 8 bases in between. Germline assignment: CDR1 SEHNR and CDR2 FQNEAQ (reference sequence). This CDR3 region has 11 residues. CDR3 nucleotides: TGTGCCAGCACCAAGGGGGAAAAACTGTTTTTT. Its translation is CASTKGEKLFF.

This clonotype was detected many times. The chain employs TRBV6-2 or TRBV6-3 and TRBJ2-5, with 7 nucleotides matching TRBD1. The germline V gene has CDR1 MNHEY and CDR2 SVGEGT. The J segment lost 2 bases and the V segment lost 5 bases, leaving 5 bases of the junction unmatched. The CDR3 extends over 14 amino acids. The CDR3 nucleotides read TGTGCCAGCAGTACGACGGGACAGCAAGAGACCCAGTACTTC. This gives the protein CASSTTGQQETQYF.

A remark on this clonotype: This may be a read error, as it is one base from a much larger clone. The rearrangement uses TRBV11-2 and TRBJ2-7; 10 bases align to TRBD2. The CDR3 length is 15 residues. Losses at the gene ends were 1 base for V and 4 bases for J; bases not matched to a gene: 4. CDR1 is SGHAT and CDR2 is FQNNGV in the germline V gene. In DNA form, the CDR3 reads TGTGCCAGCAGCTTAGCCGGGACTAGCGATTACGAGCAGTACTTC. Translation: CASSLAGTSDYEQYF.

Only a few counts were recorded for this clonotype. The CDR3 DNA reads TGCAGCGTTCTCGGTAGTTCGACTAGCGGGAGCGACTACAATGAGCAGTTCTTC. Amino acid sequence: CSVLGSSTSGSDYNEQFF. The chain is built from TRBV29-1 and TRBJ2-1; TRBD2 matches at 12 bases. The V segment lost 5 bases and the J segment 3 bases; nucleotides outside the gene matches: 14. The CDR3 runs 18 residues. Germline V gene sequence: CDR1 SQVTM, CDR2 ANQGSEA.

There are a few counts of this clonotype. V and J are TRBV11-2 and TRBJ2-1, with TRBD1 as a possible D gene (5 bases). There are 14 residues in the CDR3. The V end lost 8 bases, the J end lost 5 bases, and 16 bases lay between the germline ends. The germline V gene encodes CDR1 SGHAT and CDR2 FQNNGV. CDR3 in DNA: TGTGCCAGCCCCAACCAGGGAAATCACAATGAGCAGTTCTTC. This sequence encodes CASPNQGNHNEQFF.